Detailed here is one TCR beta chain. This sample is drawn from a study of blood T cell repertoires in COVID-19. Here immunoSEQ multiplex PCR was the method, and the copy in TCRdb shows in-frame clones only, minus some. Seen here are just under 30,000 clones, approximately 80% observed once, and the top ten hold approximately 47%. The ends lost 5 bases at V and 2 bases at J; junction bases unmatched: 13. Germline CDR1 and CDR2: SGHVS and FQNEAQ. The length of the CDR3 is 19 residues. Material for sequencing was peripheral blood. The sequence was collected from a woman in her seventies with acute or convalescent COVID-19. The rearrangement joins TRBV7-8 to TRBJ2-3; TRBD2 agrees at 13 bases. The CDR3 loop is CASSPRLAGGHTYTDTQYF. For the CDR3, the DNA is TGTGCCAGCAGCCCACGACTAGCGGGGGGCCACACTTACACAGATACGCAGTATTTT.